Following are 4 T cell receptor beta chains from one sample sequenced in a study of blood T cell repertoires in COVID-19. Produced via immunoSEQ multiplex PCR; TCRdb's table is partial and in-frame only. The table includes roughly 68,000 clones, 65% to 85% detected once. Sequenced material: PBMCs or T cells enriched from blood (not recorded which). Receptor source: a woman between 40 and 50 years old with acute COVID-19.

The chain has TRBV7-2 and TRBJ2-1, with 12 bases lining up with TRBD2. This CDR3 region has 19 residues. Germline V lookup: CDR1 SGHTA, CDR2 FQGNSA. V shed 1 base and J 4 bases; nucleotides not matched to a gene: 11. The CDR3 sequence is CASSLGHRPSGRAYNEQFF. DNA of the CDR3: TGTGCCAGCAGCTTAGGTCATCGTCCTAGCGGGAGGGCTTACAATGAGCAGTTCTTC.

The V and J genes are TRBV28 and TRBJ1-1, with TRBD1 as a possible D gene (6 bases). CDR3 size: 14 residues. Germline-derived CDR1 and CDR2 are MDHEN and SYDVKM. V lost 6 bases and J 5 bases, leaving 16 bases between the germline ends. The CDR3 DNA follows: TGTGCCAGCAGCGGTACAGGGTATGGTACTGAAGCTTTCTTT. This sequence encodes CASSGTGYGTEAFF. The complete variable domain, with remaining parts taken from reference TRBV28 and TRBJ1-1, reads DVKVTQSSRYLVKRTGEKVFLECVQDMDHENMFWYRQDPGLGLRLIYFSYDVKMKEKGDIPEGYSVSREKKERFSLILESASTNQTSMYLCASSGTGYGTEAFFGQGTRLTVV.

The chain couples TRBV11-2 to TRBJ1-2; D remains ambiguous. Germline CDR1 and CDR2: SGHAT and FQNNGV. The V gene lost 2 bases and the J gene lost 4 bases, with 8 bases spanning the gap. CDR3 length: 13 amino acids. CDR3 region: CASSLSGVYGYTF. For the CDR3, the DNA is TGTGCCAGCAGCTTATCCGGGGTCTATGGCTACACCTTC.

For the CDR3, the DNA is TGTGCCAGCAGCCAAGATCTTGCAGGGGACACTGAAGCTTTCTTT. Translation: CASSQDLAGDTEAFF. This chain links TRBV3-1 (or the pseudogene TRBV3-2) with TRBJ1-1; tentative D call: TRBD1 (6 bases). Per the germline V gene, CDR1 is LGHDT and CDR2 is YNNKEL (reference sequence). The CDR3 length is 15 residues. Deletions cut 0 bases from V and 3 bases from J, with 11 bases between.